The 5 T cell receptor beta chains reported below all come from one sample, sequenced in a study of post-analysis software for immune sequencing data. General study findings and limits: Elevated frequency relative to controls characterized several TRBV segments in patients, TRBV5-6, TRBV5-1 and TRBV20-1 among them.

Unique molecular identifiers featured in each of the TCR beta cDNA libraries. TCRdb called the PCR reads again in MiXCR, with one record for every CDR3 protein. This sample yields about 820,000 distinct CDR3 sequences, of which approximately 53% are seen a single time; 4% to 5.5% belongs to the top ten. These TCRs' antigens remain unknown. The material sequenced was blood. Receptors originate from a girl aged 5 to 17 with multiple sclerosis.

The chain couples TRBV12-3 or TRBV12-4 to TRBJ2-5; D remains ambiguous. This CDR3 has 14 residues. Trimming removed 3 bases at V and 3 bases at J, with 11 bases between. CDR3 loop: CASSFQNSKETQYF. CDR3 nucleotides: TGTGCCAGCAGTTTCCAAAACAGTAAAGAGACCCAGTACTTC.

The chain is built from TRBV20-1 and TRBJ2-5; possible D gene TRBD2, 6 bases. The ends were cut back, 6 bases at V and 1 base at J, with 12 bases in the middle. CDR1 DFQATT and CDR2 SNEGSKA come from the germline V gene (reference sequence). The CDR3 extends over 13 amino acids. The CDR3 loop is CSAHRGTQETQYF. CDR3 DNA sequence: TGCAGTGCCCACCGCGGGACCCAAGAGACCCAGTACTTC.

V is TRBV7-3 and J is TRBJ1-2; D is unresolved. Per the germline V gene, CDR1 is SGHTA and CDR2 is FQGTGA. The CDR3 has 13 residues. The V gene lost 4 bases and the J gene lost 6 bases, with 12 bases spanning the gap. The CDR3: CASSSDADHGYTF. The CDR3 DNA follows: TGTGCCAGCAGCTCAGACGCCGACCATGGCTACACCTTC.

The rearrangement uses TRBV5-1 and TRBJ2-7, with D tentatively TRBD2 (5 bases). V gave up 4 bases and J gave up 6 bases, with 11 bases separating them. Per germline, CDR1 SGHRS and CDR2 YFSETQ. The CDR3 extends over 12 amino acids. DNA of the CDR3: TGCGCCAGCAGCCCTGGACTCGGCGAGCAGTACTTC. This translates into CASSPGLGEQYF.

This clonotype showed up just a few times. The rearrangement joins TRBV20-1 to TRBJ2-7; unclear D gene. The CDR3 spans 11 residues. Between the trimmed V and J ends, which lost 6 bases and 5 bases, there was a span of 11 bases. In germline, CDR1 is DFQATT, CDR2 SNEGSKA (reference sequence). The DNA of the CDR3 is TGCAGTGCCCCCCGGGCGGACGAGCAGTACTTC. Its translation: CSAPRADEQYF.